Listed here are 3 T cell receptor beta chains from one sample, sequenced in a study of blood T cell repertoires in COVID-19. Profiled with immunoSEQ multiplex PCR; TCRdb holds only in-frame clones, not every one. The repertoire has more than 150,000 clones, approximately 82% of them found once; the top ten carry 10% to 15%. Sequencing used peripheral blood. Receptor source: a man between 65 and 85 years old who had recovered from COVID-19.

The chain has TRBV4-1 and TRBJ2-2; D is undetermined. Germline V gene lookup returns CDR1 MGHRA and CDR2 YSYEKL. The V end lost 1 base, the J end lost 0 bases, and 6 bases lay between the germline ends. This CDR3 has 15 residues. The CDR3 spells CASSQVGANTGELFF. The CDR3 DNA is TGCGCCAGCAGCCAAGTGGGCGCGAACACCGGGGAGCTGTTTTTT.

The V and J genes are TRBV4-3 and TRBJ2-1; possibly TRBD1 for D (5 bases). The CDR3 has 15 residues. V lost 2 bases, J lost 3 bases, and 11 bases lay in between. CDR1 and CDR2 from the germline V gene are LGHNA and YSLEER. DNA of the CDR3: TGCGCCAGCAGCCAACGGCAGGGAAGCTACAATGAGCAGTTCTTC. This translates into CASSQRQGSYNEQFF.

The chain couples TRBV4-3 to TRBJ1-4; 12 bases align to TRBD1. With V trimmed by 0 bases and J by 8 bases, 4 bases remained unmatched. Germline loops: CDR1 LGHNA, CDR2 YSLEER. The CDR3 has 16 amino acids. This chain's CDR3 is CASSQDVGTGGEKLFF. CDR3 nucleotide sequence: TGCGCCAGCAGCCAAGATGTTGGGACAGGGGGCGAAAAACTGTTTTTT.